This T cell receptor (beta chain) was captured by sequencing in a study of post-analysis software for immune sequencing data. The CDR3 covers 12 residues. V gave up 3 bases and J gave up 6 bases, with 7 bases separating them. TCR beta cDNA libraries had unique molecular identifiers. TCRdb called the PCR reads again in MiXCR, with one record for every CDR3 protein. The sample holds 450,000 to 700,000 distinct CDR3 sequences, 44% seen once. About this clonotype itself: Its target is unknown.

Study-wide results and limits: The normalized Chao1 diversity of multiple sclerosis patients was significantly lower than that of controls. Compared with controls, patients had more of five TRBV segments, including TRBV5-6, TRBV5-1 and TRBV20-1.

V and J are TRBV12-3 or TRBV12-4 and TRBJ2-3; D uncertain. This receptor was taken from a girl aged 10-17 years with multiple sclerosis. Specimen: blood. The chain's CDR3 is CASSFSVDTQYF. Here the CDR3 DNA reads TGTGCCAGCAGTTTTTCCGTGGATACGCAGTATTTT.